This TCR beta chain was captured in a study of blood T cell repertoires in COVID-19. The overall study: From the United States, Italy and Spain came samples of acute and convalescent COVID-19. T cells, B-cell-depleted T cells, or PBMCs provided the cDNA or gDNA that served as material.

Participant age was about 18 to 95 years, and participants resided in approximately 24 US areas. Clinical histories supplied by participants themselves formed the basis of cohort assignment. Sequenced by immunoSEQ multiplex PCR; TCRdb stores in-frame clones only, minus some. The data hold 300,000 to 400,000 clones, with 88% observed a single time. The CDR3 is 14 amino acids. Germline CDR1 is SGDLS and CDR2 is YYNGEE. The ends lost 4 bases at V and 4 bases at J; junction bases unmatched: 5. The source material was PBMCs or T cells enriched from blood (not recorded which). V is TRBV9 and J is TRBJ2-7, with 10 bases matching TRBD1. The sequence came from a woman younger than 35 who had recovered from COVID-19. DNA for the CDR3: TGTGCCAGCAGCCCGGGGGACAGGGGTTACGAGCAGTACTTC. It is translated as CASSPGDRGYEQYF.